This T cell receptor beta chain came from a study of PD-L1 blockade in urothelial cancer. As to time point: pretreatment peripheral blood. Enrolled patients showed locally advanced or metastatic urothelial carcinoma. The CDR3 length is 13 residues. The V and J ends lost 3 bases and 1 base respectively, with 9 bases between them. Looked up from germline, CDR1 is SQVTM and CDR2 is ANQGSEA. TCRdb keeps only in-frame clones here, not all; method: immunoSEQ multiplex PCR. The sample holds 87,000 or so clones; 80% to 85% are singletons and the top ten take around 2%. The sequencing here drew on PBMCs, taken around atezolizumab (anti-PD-L1) treatment. The rearrangement joins TRBV29-1 to TRBJ1-2; TRBD1 might be the D (5 bases). The receptor was isolated from a man between 60 and 70 years old with urothelial cancer. The CDR3 DNA follows: TGCAGCGTTGATCAGGGCGGTAACTATGGCTACACCTTC. Encoded protein: CSVDQGGNYGYTF.